The clone carrying this TCR beta chain was counted at least ten times. Its antigen remains unidentified. Between the trimmed V and J ends, which lost 3 bases and 2 bases, there was a span of 7 bases. Looked up from germline, CDR1 is DFQATT and CDR2 is SNEGSKA (reference sequence). CDR3 length equals 13 residues. This entry is derived from a study of T cells after yellow fever vaccination. At the level of the study: Fractions of low cell number were prepared using SMART-Seq v4 Ultra Low Input.

Via MiXCR, TCRdb re-called the 5' RACE reads, giving one row per CDR3 protein. The data hold about 340,000 distinct CDR3 sequences, with roughly 4.3% observed a single time. Study outcomes and limitations: FACS-sorted repertoires could contain abundant clonotypes contaminating from the bulk population.

The sample here was PBMCs, taken 5 days after the yellow fever booster vaccination. The receptor's source is a man younger than 35 who received the YFV17D yellow fever vaccine. This chain links TRBV20-1 with TRBJ2-2; either TRBD1 or TRBD2 may fit D (5 bases each). CDR3 in DNA: TGCAGTGCTAGGAGGGGAAACACCGGGGAGCTGTTTTTT. Translation: CSARRGNTGELFF.